The clone carrying this T cell receptor beta chain has only one observation. Its antigen is still unknown. These donors counted as nominally healthy when sampled, but unrecorded immune exposures were likely. The record originates from a study of cytomegalovirus exposure and HLA in healthy donors. General study findings and limits: A previous analysis found most TCR beta V segments productive roughly 90% or roughly 30% of the time. It was taken for granted in presence/absence analyses that sequencing depth across donors was roughly uniform.

The germline V gene encodes CDR1 SNHLY and CDR2 FYNNEI. V was pared by 6 bases and J by 3 bases, with 15 bases between. This CDR3 has 15 residues. PCR amplification relied on 60 Vbeta primers (plus 13 Jbeta primers). TCRdb's copy holds only in-frame clones and misses some; the assay was immunoSEQ multiplex PCR. The sample contains about 190,000 clones, around four fifths of which appear only once. J is TRBJ2-4 and V is TRBV2; a possible D gene is TRBD1 (6 bases). This receptor was obtained from a woman aged 50 to 60 in good health and CMV-seropositive. Sequenced: PBMCs. The CDR3 reads CASRGAGLGKNIQYF. The CDR3 coding sequence is TGTGCCAGCAGGGGGGCAGGGCTGGGCAAAAACATTCAGTACTTC. Together with reference TRBV2 and TRBJ2-4, the CDR3 gives the full variable domain: EPEVTQTPSHQVTQMGQEVILRCVPISNHLYFYWYRQILGQKVEFLVSFYNNEISEKSEIFDDQFSVERPDGSNFTLKIRSTKLEDSAMYFCASRGAGLGKNIQYFGAGTRLSVL.